The clone carrying this TCR beta chain was picked up a small number of times. What it recognizes is unknown. TCR beta CDR3 regions were amplified from RNA transcripts. HTBI primers were employed in first-round RT-PCR, then a second-round multiplex PCR followed. TCRdb recomputed calls from the multiplex PCR reads with MiXCR, one row per CDR3 protein. The sample contains about 740,000 distinct CDR3 sequences, 40% of which appear only once. V lost 8 bases to trimming and J lost 3 bases, with 1 base between them. The CDR3 is 10 residues long. CDR1 SGHVS and CDR2 FNYEAQ come from the germline V gene. Patients were excluded if they had other autoimmune diseases or uncontrolled infections, and likewise if pregnancy or lactation applied. The source of the PBMCs was less than 12 ml of fresh peripheral blood. These data come from a study of Graves' ophthalmopathy and Graves' hyperthyroidism. Study results and caveats: Ophthalmopathy cases were distinguished from stable hyperthyroidism by a 13-signature model, reaching 85% to 90% sensitivity and around 81% specificity. In blood, most expanded thyroid clonotypes above 0.001 frequency were also detected.

Sequenced: peripheral blood. This clonotype was sampled from an adult man with Graves' ophthalmopathy. This chain joins TRBV7-6 and TRBJ2-2; D gene uncertain. CDR3 loop: CASDTGELFF. CDR3 nucleotide sequence: TGTGCCAGCGACACCGGGGAGCTGTTTTTT.